This T cell receptor beta chain was sequenced for a study of blood T cell repertoires in COVID-19. The wider study: Sources were T cells, B-cell-depleted T cells, or PBMCs; the material itself was cDNA or gDNA.

Before they entered the study, exposed participants had met a COVID-19 case within 2 weeks. The assay was immunoSEQ multiplex PCR, and TCRdb's table has in-frame clones only and misses some. The sample contains hundreds of thousands of clones, around 80% of which appear only once. The sequence was obtained from a man between 35 and 55 years old who had been exposed to COVID-19. The sequencing sample was made of PBMCs or T cells enriched from blood (not recorded which).

The CDR3 spells CASSRTGYDTEAFF. The CDR3, as DNA: TGTGCCAGCTCACGCACAGGGTATGACACTGAAGCTTTCTTT. This chain joins TRBV18 and TRBJ1-1, with D perhaps TRBD1 (6 bases). V lost 4 bases, J lost 3 bases, and 12 bases lay in between. The CDR3 runs to 14 residues. Looked up from germline, CDR1 is KGHSH and CDR2 is LQKENI.